This T cell receptor (beta chain) originates from a study of cytomegalovirus exposure and HLA in healthy donors. The study, taken as a whole, reports: According to a later analysis, donors in an Asian-associated ancestry cluster reportedly had fewer N-insertions than the roughly 660-donor mean.

Donors consisted of healthy bone marrow donors. A word on this clone: Its antigen is unidentified.

The germline V and J ends were trimmed by 1 base and 0 bases, with 9 bases remaining between them. Germline CDR1 is LGHNA and CDR2 is YSLEER. The CDR3 totals 16 residues. With 60 Vbeta and 13 Jbeta primers, the PCR was carried out. Profiled with immunoSEQ multiplex PCR; TCRdb holds only in-frame clones, not every one. The sample lists 150,000 to 200,000 clones; around 86% were seen once. This chain uses TRBV4-3 with TRBJ2-2, with no clear D. The sequence was obtained from a woman aged 18-30 years in good health and CMV-seronegative. Sample: PBMCs. The CDR3: CASSQATTPNTGELFF. The CDR3 region has the DNA TGCGCCAGCAGCCAAGCAACTACCCCGAACACCGGGGAGCTGTTTTTT.